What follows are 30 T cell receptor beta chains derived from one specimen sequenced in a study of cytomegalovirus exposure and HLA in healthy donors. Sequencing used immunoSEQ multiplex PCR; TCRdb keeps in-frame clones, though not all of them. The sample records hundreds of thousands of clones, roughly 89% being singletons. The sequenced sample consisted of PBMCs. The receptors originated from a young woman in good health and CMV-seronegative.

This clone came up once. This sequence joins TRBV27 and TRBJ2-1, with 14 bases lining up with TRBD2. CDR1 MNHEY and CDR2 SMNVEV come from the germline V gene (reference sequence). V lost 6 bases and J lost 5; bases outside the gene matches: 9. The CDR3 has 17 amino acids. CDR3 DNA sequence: TGTGCCAGCAGCCGCCGACTAGCGGGAGGGAGCCACAATGAGCAGTTCTTC. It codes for CASSRRLAGGSHNEQFF.

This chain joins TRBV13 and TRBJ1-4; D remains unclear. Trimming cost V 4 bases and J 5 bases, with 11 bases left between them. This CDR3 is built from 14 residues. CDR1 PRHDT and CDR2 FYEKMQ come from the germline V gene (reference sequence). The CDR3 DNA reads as TGTGCCAGCAGCTCACGAGGGAGGAATGAAAAACTGTTTTTT. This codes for CASSSRGRNEKLFF.

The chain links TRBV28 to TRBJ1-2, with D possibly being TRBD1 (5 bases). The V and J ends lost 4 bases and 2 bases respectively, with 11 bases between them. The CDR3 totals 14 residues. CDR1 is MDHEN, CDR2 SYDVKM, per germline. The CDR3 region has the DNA TGTGCCAGCAGTTATCAGACAGTCAACTATGGCTACACCTTC. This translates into CASSYQTVNYGYTF.

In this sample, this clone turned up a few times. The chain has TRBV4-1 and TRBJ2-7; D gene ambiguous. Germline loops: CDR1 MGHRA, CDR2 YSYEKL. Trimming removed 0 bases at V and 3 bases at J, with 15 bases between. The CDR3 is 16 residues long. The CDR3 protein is CASSQEARDILYEQYF. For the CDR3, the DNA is TGCGCCAGCAGCCAAGAGGCCCGAGACATCCTCTACGAGCAGTACTTC.

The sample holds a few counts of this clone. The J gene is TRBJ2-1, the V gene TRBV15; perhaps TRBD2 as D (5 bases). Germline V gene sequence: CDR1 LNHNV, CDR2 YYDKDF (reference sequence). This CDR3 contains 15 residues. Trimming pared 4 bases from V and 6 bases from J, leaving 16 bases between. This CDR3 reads CATSTKISGSNEQFF. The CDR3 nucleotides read TGTGCCACCAGCACCAAAATCAGCGGCTCCAATGAGCAGTTCTTC.

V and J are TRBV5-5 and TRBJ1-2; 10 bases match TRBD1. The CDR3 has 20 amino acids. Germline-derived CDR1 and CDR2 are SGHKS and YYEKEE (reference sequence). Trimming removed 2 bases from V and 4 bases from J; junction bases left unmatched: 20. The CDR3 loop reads CASSFSNYRDRGERGYGYTF. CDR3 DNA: TGTGCCAGCAGCTTCTCTAATTACCGGGACAGGGGAGAGCGAGGCTATGGCTACACCTTC.

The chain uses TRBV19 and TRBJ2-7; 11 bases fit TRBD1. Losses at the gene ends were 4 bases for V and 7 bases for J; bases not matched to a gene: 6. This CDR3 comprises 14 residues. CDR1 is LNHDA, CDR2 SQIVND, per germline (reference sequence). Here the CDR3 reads CASSTGQGAGEQYF. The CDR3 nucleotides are TGTGCCAGTAGTACCGGACAGGGGGCTGGTGAGCAGTACTTC.

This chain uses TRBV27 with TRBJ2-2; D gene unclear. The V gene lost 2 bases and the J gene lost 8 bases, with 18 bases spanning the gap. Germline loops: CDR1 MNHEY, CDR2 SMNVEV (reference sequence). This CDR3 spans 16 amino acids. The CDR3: CASSLRLPLREGELFF. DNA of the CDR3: TGTGCCAGCAGTTTACGACTCCCGCTGCGTGAAGGGGAGCTGTTTTTT.

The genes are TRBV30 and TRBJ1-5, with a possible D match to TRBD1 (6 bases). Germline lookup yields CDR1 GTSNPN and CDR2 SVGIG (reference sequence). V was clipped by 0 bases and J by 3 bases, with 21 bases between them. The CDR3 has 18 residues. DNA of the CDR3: TGTGCCTGGAGTGTCCGATCTTCCGGGACATCTTTCAATCAGCCCCAGCATTTT. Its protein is CAWSVRSSGTSFNQPQHF.

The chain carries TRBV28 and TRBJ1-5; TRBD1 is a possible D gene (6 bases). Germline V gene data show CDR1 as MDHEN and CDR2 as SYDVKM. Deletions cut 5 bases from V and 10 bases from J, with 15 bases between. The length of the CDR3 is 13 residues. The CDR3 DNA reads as TGTGCCAGCAGTGAGGGGGTTTCTGGACCCCAGCATTTT. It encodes CASSEGVSGPQHF.

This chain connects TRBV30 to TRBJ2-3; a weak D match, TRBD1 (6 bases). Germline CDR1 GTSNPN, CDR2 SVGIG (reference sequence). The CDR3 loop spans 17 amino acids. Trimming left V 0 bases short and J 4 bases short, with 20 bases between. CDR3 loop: CAWSVTIGGSEADTQYF. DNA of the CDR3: TGTGCCTGGAGTGTAACCATTGGGGGCAGTGAGGCAGATACGCAGTATTTT. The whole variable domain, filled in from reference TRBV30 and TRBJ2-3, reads SQTIHQWPATLVQPVGSPLSLECTVEGTSNPNLYWYRQAAGRGLQLLFYSVGIGQISSEVPQNLSASRPQDRQFILSSKKLLLSDSGFYLCAWSVTIGGSEADTQYFGPGTRLTVL.

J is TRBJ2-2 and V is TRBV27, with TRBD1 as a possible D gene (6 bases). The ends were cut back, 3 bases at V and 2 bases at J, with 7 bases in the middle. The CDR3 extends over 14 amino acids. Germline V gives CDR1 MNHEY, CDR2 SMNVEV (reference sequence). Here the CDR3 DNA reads TGTGCCAGCAGTTTGACAGGAAACACCGGGGAGCTGTTTTTT. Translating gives CASSLTGNTGELFF.

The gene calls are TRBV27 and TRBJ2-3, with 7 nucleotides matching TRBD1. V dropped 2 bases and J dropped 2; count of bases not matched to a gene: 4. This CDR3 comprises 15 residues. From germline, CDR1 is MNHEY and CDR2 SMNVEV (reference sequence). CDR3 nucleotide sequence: TGTGCCAGCAGTTTAGCAGGGACAGCCACAGATACGCAGTATTTT. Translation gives CASSLAGTATDTQYF.

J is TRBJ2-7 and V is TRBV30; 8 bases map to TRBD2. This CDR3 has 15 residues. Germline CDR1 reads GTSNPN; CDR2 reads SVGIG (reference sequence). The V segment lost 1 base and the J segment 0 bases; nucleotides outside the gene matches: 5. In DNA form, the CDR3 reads TGTGCCTGGAGTGAAATGAGCGGGAGCTCCTACGAGCAGTACTTC. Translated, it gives CAWSEMSGSSYEQYF.

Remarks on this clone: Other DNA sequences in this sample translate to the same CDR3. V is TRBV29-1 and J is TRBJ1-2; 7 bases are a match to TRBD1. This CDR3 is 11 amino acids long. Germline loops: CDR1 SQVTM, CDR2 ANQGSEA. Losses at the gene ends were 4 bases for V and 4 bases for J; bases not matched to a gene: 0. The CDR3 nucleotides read TGCAGCGTTGGACAGGGCTATGGCTACACCTTC. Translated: CSVGQGYGYTF.

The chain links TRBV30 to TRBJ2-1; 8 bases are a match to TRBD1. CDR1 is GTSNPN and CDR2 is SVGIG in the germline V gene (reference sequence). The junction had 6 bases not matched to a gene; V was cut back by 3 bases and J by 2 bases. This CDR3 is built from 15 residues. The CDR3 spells CAWRAGGRPYNEQFF. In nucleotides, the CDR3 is TGTGCCTGGAGGGCAGGGGGCCGTCCCTACAATGAGCAGTTCTTC. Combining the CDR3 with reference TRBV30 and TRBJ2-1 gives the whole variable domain SQTIHQWPATLVQPVGSPLSLECTVEGTSNPNLYWYRQAAGRGLQLLFYSVGIGQISSEVPQNLSASRPQDRQFILSSKKLLLSDSGFYLCAWRAGGRPYNEQFFGPGTRLTVL.

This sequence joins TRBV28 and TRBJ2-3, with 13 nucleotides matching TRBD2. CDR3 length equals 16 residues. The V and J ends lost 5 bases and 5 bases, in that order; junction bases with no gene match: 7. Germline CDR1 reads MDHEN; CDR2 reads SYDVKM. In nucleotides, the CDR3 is TGTGCCAGCAGTCAACTAGCGGGGGGGTTTGGAGATACGCAGTATTTT. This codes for CASSQLAGGFGDTQYF.

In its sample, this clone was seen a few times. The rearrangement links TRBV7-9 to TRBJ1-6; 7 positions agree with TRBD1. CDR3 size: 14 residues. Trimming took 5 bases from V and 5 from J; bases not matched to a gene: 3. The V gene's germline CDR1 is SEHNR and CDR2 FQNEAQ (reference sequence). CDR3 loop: CASSLRGDNSPLHF. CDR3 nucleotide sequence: TGTGCCAGCAGCCTCAGGGGGGATAATTCACCCCTCCACTTT.

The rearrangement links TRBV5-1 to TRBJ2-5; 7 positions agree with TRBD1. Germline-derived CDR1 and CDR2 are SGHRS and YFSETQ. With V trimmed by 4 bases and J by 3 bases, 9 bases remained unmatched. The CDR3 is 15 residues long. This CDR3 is CASSVTGSSEETQYF. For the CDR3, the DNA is TGCGCCAGCAGCGTGACAGGGTCCTCGGAAGAGACCCAGTACTTC.

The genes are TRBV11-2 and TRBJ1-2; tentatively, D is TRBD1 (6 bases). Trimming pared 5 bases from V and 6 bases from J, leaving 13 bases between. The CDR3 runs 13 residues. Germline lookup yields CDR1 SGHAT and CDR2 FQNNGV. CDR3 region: CASSPAHRDGYTF. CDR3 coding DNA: TGTGCCAGCAGCCCAGCCCACAGGGATGGCTACACCTTC.

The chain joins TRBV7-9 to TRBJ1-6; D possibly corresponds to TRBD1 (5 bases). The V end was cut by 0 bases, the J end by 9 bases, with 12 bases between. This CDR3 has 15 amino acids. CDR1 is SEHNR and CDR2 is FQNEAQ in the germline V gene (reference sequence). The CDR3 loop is CASSLAGGSPSPLHF. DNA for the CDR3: TGTGCCAGCAGCTTAGCCGGGGGTTCCCCTTCACCCCTCCACTTT.

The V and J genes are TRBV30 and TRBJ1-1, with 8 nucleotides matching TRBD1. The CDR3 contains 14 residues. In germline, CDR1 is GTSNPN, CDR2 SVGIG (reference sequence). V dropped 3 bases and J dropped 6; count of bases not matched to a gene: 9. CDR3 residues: CAWRGTGEVAEAFF. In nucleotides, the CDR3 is TGTGCCTGGAGGGGGACAGGAGAAGTCGCTGAAGCTTTCTTT.

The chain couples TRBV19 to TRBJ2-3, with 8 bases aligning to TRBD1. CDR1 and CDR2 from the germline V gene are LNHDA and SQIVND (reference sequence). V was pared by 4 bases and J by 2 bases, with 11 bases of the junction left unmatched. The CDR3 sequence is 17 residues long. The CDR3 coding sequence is TGTGCCAGTAGTACCGACCACGACAGGGGCGTCACAGATACGCAGTATTTT. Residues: CASSTDHDRGVTDTQYF.

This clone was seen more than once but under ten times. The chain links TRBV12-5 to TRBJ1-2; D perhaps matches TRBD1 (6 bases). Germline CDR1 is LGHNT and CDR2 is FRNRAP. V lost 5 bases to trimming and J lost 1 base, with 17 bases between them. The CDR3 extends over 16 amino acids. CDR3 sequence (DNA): TGTGCTAGTGGTCTTTGGGGCAGGGGTCGTAACTATGGCTACACCTTC. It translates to CASGLWGRGRNYGYTF.

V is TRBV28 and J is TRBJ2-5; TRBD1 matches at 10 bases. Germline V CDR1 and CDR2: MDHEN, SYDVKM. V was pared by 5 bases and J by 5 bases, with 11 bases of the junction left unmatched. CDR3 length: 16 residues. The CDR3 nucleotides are TGTGCCAGCAGTACTCGACAGGGGGCTAGGTGGGAGACCCAGTACTTC. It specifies CASSTRQGARWETQYF.

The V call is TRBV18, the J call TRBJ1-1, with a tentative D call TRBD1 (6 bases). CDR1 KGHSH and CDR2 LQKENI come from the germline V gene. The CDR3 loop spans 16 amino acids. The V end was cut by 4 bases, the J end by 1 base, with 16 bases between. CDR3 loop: CASSQQGPMGNTEAFF. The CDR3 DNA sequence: TGTGCCAGCTCACAACAGGGTCCGATGGGGAACACTGAAGCTTTCTTT. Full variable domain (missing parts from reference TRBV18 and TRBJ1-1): NAGVMQNPRHLVRRRGQEARLRCSPMKGHSHVYWYRQLPEEGLKFMVYLQKENIIDESGMPKERFSAEFPKEGPSILRIQQVVRGDSAAYFCASSQQGPMGNTEAFFGQGTRLTVV.

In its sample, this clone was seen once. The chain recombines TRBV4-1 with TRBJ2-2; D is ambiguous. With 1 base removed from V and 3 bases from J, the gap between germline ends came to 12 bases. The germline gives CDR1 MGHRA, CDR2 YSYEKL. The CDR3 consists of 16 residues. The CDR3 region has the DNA TGCGCCAGCAGCCAAGGTGCGCCGCTATACACCGGGGAGCTGTTTTTT. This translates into CASSQGAPLYTGELFF.

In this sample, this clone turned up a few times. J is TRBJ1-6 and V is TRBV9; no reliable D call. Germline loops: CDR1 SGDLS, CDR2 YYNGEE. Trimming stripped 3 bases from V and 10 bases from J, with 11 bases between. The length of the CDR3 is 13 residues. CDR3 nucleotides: TGTGCCAGCAGCGCCATCCCCGGGTCACCCCTCCACTTT. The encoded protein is CASSAIPGSPLHF. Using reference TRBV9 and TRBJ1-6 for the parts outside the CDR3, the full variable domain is DSGVTQTPKHLITATGQRVTLRCSPRSGDLSVYWYQQSLDQGLQFLIQYYNGEERAKGNILERFSAQQFPDLHSELNLSSLELGDSALYFCASSAIPGSPLHFGNGTRLTVT.

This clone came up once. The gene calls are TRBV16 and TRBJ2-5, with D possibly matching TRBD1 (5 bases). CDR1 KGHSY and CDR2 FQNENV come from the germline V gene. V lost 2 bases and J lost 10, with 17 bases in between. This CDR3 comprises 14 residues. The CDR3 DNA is TGTGCCAGCAGCCAACTTATGGAAGGGGCAGTCCAGTACTTC. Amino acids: CASSQLMEGAVQYF. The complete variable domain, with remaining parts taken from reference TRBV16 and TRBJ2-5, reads GEEVAQTPKHLVRGEGQKAKLYCAPIKGHSYVFWYQQVLKNEFKFLISFQNENVFDETGMPKERFSAKCLPNSPCSLEIQATKLEDSAVYFCASSQLMEGAVQYFGPGTRLLVL.

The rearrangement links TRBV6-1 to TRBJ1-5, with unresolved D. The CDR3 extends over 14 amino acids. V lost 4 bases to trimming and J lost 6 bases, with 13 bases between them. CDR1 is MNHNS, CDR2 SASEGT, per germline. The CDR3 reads CASSVGISGQPQHF. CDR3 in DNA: TGTGCCAGCAGTGTCGGCATTTCGGGTCAGCCCCAGCATTTT.